This TCR beta chain was identified during a study of blood T cell repertoires in COVID-19. Seattle's enrolled individuals joined amid active infection and were then monitored longitudinally. This CDR3 region has 14 residues. Germline CDR1 SGHNT, CDR2 YYREEE (reference sequence). Unmatched junction bases numbered 2, after V lost 1 base and J lost 6 bases. Original processing notes: Reference gene primer amplification gave estimated nucleated cell counts. Some clones are missing from TCRdb's copy, which holds only in-frame ones; the method was immunoSEQ multiplex PCR. V and J calls and clone size are copied from that table; D and trimming were computed from the DNA. The sample has roughly 200,000 clones, over 75% seen once.

J is TRBJ2-1 and V is TRBV5-4; TRBD2 matches 9 bases. This clonotype was sampled from a person between 65 and 79 years old with COVID-19, enrolled during active disease. The material sequenced was peripheral blood. CDR3 sequence (DNA): TGTGCCAGCAGCTTGCAGGGACTAGCCAATGAGCAGTTCTTC. It translates to CASSLQGLANEQFF.